The clone carrying this T cell receptor beta chain was counted a few times. The antigen is unknown. The CDR3 loop spans 14 amino acids. Germline loops: CDR1 SGHRS, CDR2 YFSETQ. With V trimmed by 3 bases and J by 6 bases, 6 bases remained unmatched. Every participating donor contributed about 10 milliliters of peripheral blood through a draw. The sample comes from a study of blood T cells in healthy people across ages. General study results and limits: Whereas aged donors had fewer naive CD4+ cells, long-lived donors had more of them and higher diversity.

The authors ran a second PCR of about 6 to 11 cycles using a sample-barcoded 5' primer and a J-beta primer mix. TCRdb analysed the 5' RACE reads with MiXCR anew, one entry per CDR3 protein. The sample records roughly 2 million distinct CDR3 sequences, less than 50% being singletons. Sequences were obtained from blood. The TCR originated in a woman in her thirties or forties in good health. V is TRBV5-1 and J is TRBJ2-1; 7 bases are shared with TRBD1. CDR3 coding DNA: TGCGCCAGCAGCTCGAGGGGGCTCGGCAATGAGCAGTTCTTC. Its protein product is CASSSRGLGNEQFF.